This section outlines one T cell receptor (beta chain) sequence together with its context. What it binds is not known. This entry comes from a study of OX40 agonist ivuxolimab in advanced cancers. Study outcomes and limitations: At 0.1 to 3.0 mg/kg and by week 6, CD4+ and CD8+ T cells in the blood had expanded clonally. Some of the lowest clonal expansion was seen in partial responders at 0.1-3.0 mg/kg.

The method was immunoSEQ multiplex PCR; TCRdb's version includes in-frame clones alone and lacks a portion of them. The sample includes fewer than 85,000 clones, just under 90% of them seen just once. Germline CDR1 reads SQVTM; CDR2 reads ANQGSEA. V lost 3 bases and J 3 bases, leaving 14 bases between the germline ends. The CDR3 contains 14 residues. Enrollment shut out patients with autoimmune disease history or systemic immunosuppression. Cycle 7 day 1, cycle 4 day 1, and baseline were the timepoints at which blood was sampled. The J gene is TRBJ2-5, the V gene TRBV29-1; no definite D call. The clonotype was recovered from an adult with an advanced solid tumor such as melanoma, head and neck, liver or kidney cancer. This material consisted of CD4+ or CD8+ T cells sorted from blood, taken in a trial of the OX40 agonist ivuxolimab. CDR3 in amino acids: CSVDMGKREETQYF. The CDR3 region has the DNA TGCAGCGTTGATATGGGCAAAAGAGAAGAGACCCAGTACTTC.